The clone carrying this T cell receptor (beta chain) occurred a few times. The germline V and J ends were trimmed by 5 bases and 1 base, with 12 bases remaining between them. The CDR3 covers 16 residues. Germline V lookup: CDR1 MNHEY, CDR2 SMNVEV (reference sequence). This sample is drawn from a study of patients and donors after allogeneic stem cell transplantation. TCRdb passed the RT-PCR reads through MiXCR, listing each CDR3 protein once. This table holds roughly 200,000 distinct CDR3 sequences, about 37% found once. The gene calls are TRBV27 and TRBJ2-6, with no clear D. The specimen sequenced was blood, either unsorted or a sorted T cell fraction (not recorded which). The origin of this receptor is a human donor who was either an allogeneic HSCT recipient or a stem cell or donor lymphocyte infusion donor (not recorded which). It is not recorded whose cells these are; they may come from a transplant donor. The CDR3 DNA follows: TGTGCCAGCAGTGGAAACAGACTTTCTGGGGCCAACGTCCTGACTTTC. Amino acid sequence: CASSGNRLSGANVLTF.